The 2 T cell receptor beta chains below come from one sample, sequenced in a study of massively parallel sequencing of T cell beta chains. One entry per CDR3 protein results from TCRdb running MiXCR on the 5' RACE reads. The sample has some 4,300 distinct CDR3 sequences, about two fifths seen once. The sequenced material came from commercial RNA from peripheral blood pooled from many donors. The receptors shown here come from a pool of human donors in good health; the sample was commercial RNA pooled from many donors.

The chain recombines TRBV28 with TRBJ2-7; D is perhaps TRBD2 (6 bases). Trimming removed 3 bases at V and 3 bases at J, with 9 bases between. CDR1 and CDR2 (germline): MDHEN, SYDVKM. The CDR3 totals 13 residues. The DNA of the CDR3 is TGTGCCAGCAGTTTCCGGGGGAACTACGAGCAGTACTTC. Translation: CASSFRGNYEQYF.

The rearrangement joins TRBV4-2 to TRBJ2-2; D may correspond to TRBD1 or TRBD2 (5 bases each). The CDR3 is 15 amino acids. Germline-derived CDR1 and CDR2 are LGHNA and YNFKEQ. V was cut by 4 bases and J by 0 bases, with 9 bases left in between. The DNA for the CDR3 is TGTGCCAGCAGCCTGGGACGAGCGAACACCGGGGAGCTGTTTTTT. This gives the protein CASSLGRANTGELFF.